This is a list of T cell receptor beta chains from one sample in a study of T cell repertoires in ileal Crohn's disease. Some clones are missing from TCRdb's copy, which holds only in-frame ones; the method was immunoSEQ multiplex PCR. Among about 62,000 clones listed, roughly 91% were seen once. The sample taken for sequencing was ileal tissue. These receptors were obtained from an adult with Crohn's disease. Each CDR3 is given with its conserved first and last residue. D genes are given only for firm matches. The listing skips clone size in some rows; elsewhere it reads once, few, many or a size class.

TRBJ2-2 | - | - | TRBV9 | CASSVVVGTPANTGELFF | TGTGCCAGCAGCGTAGTAGTGGGGACACCCGCGAACACCGGGGAGCTGTTTTTT
TRBJ2-2 | - | - | TRBV5-1 | CASSLAPQPNTGELFF | TGCGCCAGCAGCTTGGCTCCACAACCGAACACCGGGGAGCTGTTTTTT
TRBJ1-2 | - | - | TRBV19 | CASMSREEVYGYTF | TGTGCCAGTATGTCAAGGGAGGAGGTCTATGGCTACACCTTC
TRBJ1-2 | TRBD1 | - | TRBV2 | CASSEGTSKWGQALAGYTF | TGTGCCAGCAGTGAAGGCACATCCAAATGGGGACAGGCGCTTGCTGGCTACACCTTC
TRBJ2-1 | TRBD2 | - | TRBV9 | CASSVAGGSYNEQFF | TGTGCCAGCAGCGTAGCGGGGGGATCCTACAATGAGCAGTTCTTC
TRBJ2-7 | TRBD1 | - | TRBV2 | CASSKPLGGVTLWQYF | TGTGCCAGCAGCAAGCCTCTAGGGGGCGTCACCTTATGGCAGTACTTC
TRBJ2-2 | - | - | TRBV28 | CASSLGQAIYGELFF | TGTGCCAGCAGTTTGGGACAAGCGATTTACGGGGAGCTGTTTTTT
TRBJ1-2 | - | - | TRBV2 | CASSETRTGNNYGYTF | TGTGCCAGCAGCGAGACCAGGACGGGGAATAACTATGGCTACACCTTC
TRBJ2-1 | TRBD2 | - | TRBV11-3 | CASSRGGSHNEQFF | TGTGCCAGCAGCCGCGGGGGGAGCCACAATGAGCAGTTCTTC
TRBJ2-2 | - | - | TRBV13 | CASSLGPPGQTNTGELFF | TGTGCCAGCAGCTTAGGGCCTCCCGGACAAACTAACACCGGGGAGCTGTTTTTT
TRBJ1-3 | TRBD1 | - | TRBV2 | CASMGQAYTIYF | TGTGCCAGCATGGGACAGGCATACACCATATATTTT
TRBJ1-5 | - | once | TRBV7-6 | CASSLAESQPQHF | TGTGCCAGCAGCTTAGCTGAGTCTCAGCCCCAGCATTTT
TRBJ2-2 | - | - | TRBV7-6 | CASSLVGQPFTGELFF | TGTGCCAGCAGCTTAGTAGGACAGCCCTTCACCGGGGAGCTGTTTTTT
TRBJ2-2 | TRBD1 | once | TRBV11-3 | CASSRKTPQGTGELFF | TGTGCCAGCAGTCGAAAAACCCCACAGGGGACCGGGGAGCTGTTTTTT
TRBJ1-5 | TRBD1 | - | TRBV6-5 | CASSLGTGGQPQHF | TGTGCCAGCAGTCTTGGGACAGGGGGTCAGCCCCAGCATTTT
TRBJ1-5 | - | - | TRBV19 | CASSIGTRGDQPQHF | TGTGCCAGTAGTATCGGTACAAGGGGCGATCAGCCCCAGCATTTT
TRBJ2-3 | - | once | TRBV5-1 | CASTIASRASTSTDTQYF | TGCGCCAGCACCATCGCCTCGCGGGCCTCAACGAGTACAGATACGCAGTATTTT
TRBJ1-5 | - | - | TRBV6-1 | CASSEWHRNQPQHF | TGTGCCAGCAGTGAATGGCACAGAAATCAGCCCCAGCATTTT
TRBJ1-1 | - | - | TRBV11-3 | CASRPGFHTEAFF | TGTGCCAGCAGGCCAGGATTTCACACTGAAGCTTTCTTT
TRBJ2-7 | TRBD1 | - | TRBV5-6 | CASSLEGQGSYEQYF | TGTGCCAGCAGCTTGGAGGGACAGGGATCCTACGAGCAGTACTTC
TRBJ2-2 | - | - | TRBV11-3 | CASEGIAGELFF | TGTGCCAGCGAGGGAATAGCGGGGGAGCTGTTTTTT
TRBJ2-1 | TRBD2 | - | TRBV4-3 | CASSQGSTGGGKQFF | TGCGCCAGCAGCCAAGGGAGTACGGGGGGAGGTAAGCAGTTCTTC
TRBJ1-6 | - | - | TRBV11-2 | CASSLQGGPVDSPLHF | TGTGCCAGCAGCCTCCAAGGAGGGCCAGTTGATTCACCCCTCCACTTT
TRBJ2-4 | - | - | TRBV5-4 | CASSLGTPIAKNIQYF | TGTGCCAGCAGCTTGGGGACTCCCATAGCCAAAAACATTCAGTACTTC
TRBJ2-5 | - | - | TRBV9 | CASSPQSGRSGETQYF | TGTGCCAGCAGCCCCCAGTCCGGGAGATCTGGGGAGACCCAGTACTTC
TRBJ1-4 | - | - | TRBV4-1 | CASSRGPVAGVLNEKLFF | TGCGCCAGCAGCCGAGGGCCCGTTGCCGGGGTTCTTAATGAAAAACTGTTTTTT
TRBJ2-3 | - | - | TRBV5-1 | CASSLVSGTDTQYF | TGCGCCAGCAGCTTGGTCAGCGGCACAGATACGCAGTATTTT
TRBJ2-7 | - | once | TRBV7-2 | CASSPPGLNYELDF | TGTGCCAGCAGCCCTCCGGGACTTAACTACGAGCTAGACTTC
TRBJ2-1 | - | - | TRBV7-6 | CASSSSRGPVEQFF | TGTGCCAGCAGCTCCAGTAGAGGTCCCGTAGAGCAGTTCTTC
TRBJ2-1 | TRBD1 | - | TRBV7-9 | CASSLGTGIFNEQFF | TGTGCCAGCAGCTTGGGGACAGGTATTTTCAATGAGCAGTTCTTC
TRBJ2-2 | TRBD2 | - | TRBV14 | CASSQRGPSGTGELFF | TGTGCCAGCAGCCAGAGAGGGCCTAGCGGTACCGGGGAGCTGTTTTTT
TRBJ2-7 | TRBD2 | - | TRBV5-1 | CASSSWTSGTSYEQYF | TGCGCCAGCAGCTCGTGGACTAGCGGAACCTCCTACGAGCAGTACTTC
TRBJ2-1 | TRBD2 | - | TRBV5-4 | CASSFPAGGQDEQFF | TGTGCCAGCAGCTTTCCGGCGGGAGGGCAGGATGAGCAGTTCTTC
TRBJ2-6 | TRBD2 | once | TRBV7-9 | CASAPGLAKISGANVLTF | TGTGCCAGCGCCCCGGGACTAGCAAAGATCTCTGGGGCCAACGTCCTGACTTTC
TRBJ1-5 | - | few | TRBV6-1 | CASSETISGAVPF | TGTGCCAGCAGTGAAACTATTTCAGGGGCTGTTCCTTTT
TRBJ2-3 | TRBD1 | once | TRBV5-1 | CASSLNSPTGVTDTQYF | TGCGCCAGCAGCCTAAACTCGCCGACAGGGGTCACAGATACGCAGTATTTT
TRBJ1-4 | - | - | TRBV6-5 | CASKVGLLREKLFF | TGTGCCAGCAAGGTTGGGCTCCTTCGTGAAAAACTGTTTTTT
TRBJ1-2 | - | - | TRBV6-6 | CASSYVGAPYGYTF | TGTGCCAGCAGTTACGTGGGGGCACCTTATGGCTACACCTTC
TRBJ1-1 | TRBD1 | once | TRBV2 | CASTTGGAPTEAFF | TGTGCCAGCACGACAGGGGGCGCCCCTACTGAAGCTTTCTTT
TRBJ1-2 | TRBD1 | - | TRBV15 | CATSIDRGAYYGYTF | TGTGCCACCAGCATAGACAGGGGAGCTTACTATGGCTACACCTTC
TRBJ1-2 | TRBD1 | - | TRBV7-8 | CASSWDRVDGYTF | TGTGCCAGCAGCTGGGACAGGGTAGATGGCTACACCTTC
TRBJ1-2 | - | - | TRBV2 | CASSGQNYGYTF | TGTGCCAGCAGTGGACAGAACTATGGCTACACCTTC